This T cell receptor (beta chain) emerged from a study of shared clonotypes between healthy human individuals. Several immunoSEQ plates held equal portions of the genomic DNA taken from each subset. Libraries were prepared by immunoSEQ multiplex PCR; TCRdb keeps only in-frame clonotypes and omits some of them. Here the sample spans over 850,000 clones, 70% to 80% being singletons. Trimming at V came to 4 bases and at J to 2 bases, leaving 6 bases not matched to a gene. The CDR3 spans 17 residues. Germline V CDR1 and CDR2: LGHNA, YNFKEQ. Each donor was a Caucasian adult residing in Nashville, Tennessee.

The sequencing input was memory CD4+ T cells from PBMCs. Subset described: CD45RA-negative fraction. The receptor was isolated from a man between 18 and 29 years old in good health. Some clones in this sample may be carry-over from other donors' samples. J is TRBJ2-3 and V is TRBV4-2; 13 nucleotides agree with TRBD2. The CDR3 protein is CASSPQGLAGTTDTQYF. The CDR3 nucleotides read TGTGCCAGCAGCCCTCAGGGACTAGCGGGGACCACAGATACGCAGTATTTT.